This T cell receptor (beta chain) is from a study of blood T cell repertoires in COVID-19 (dated by TCRdb to the early 2020s). As for the study more broadly: Collaborator samples came from the United States, Italy and Spain and covered acute and convalescent phases of COVID-19. The material from the prospective study consisted of cDNA or gDNA derived from T cells, B-cell-depleted T cells, or PBMCs. Samples came from the ongoing ImmuneRACE study (first 160 participants) plus 1,254 subjects from 6 global collaborators. Where available, HLA class I and class II types were taken from metadata supplied by the sample provider and were not determined by assay-based typing. The repertoires were released in a freely available public database intended as a resource for research on the immune response to SARS-CoV-2. The sample metadata nearly always contained a de-identified subject ID, COVID-19 status, age in years and sex. The dataset comprised deeply sampled blood TCRbeta repertoires from subjects exposed to, actively infected with, or recovered from COVID-19.

A remark on this clone: What this receptor recognizes is not known. Qualities for individual bases were not recorded, and no much larger clone is one base off.

Findings and caveats that apply to the study as a whole: Clinical and demographic metadata were provided uncurated, with the amount varying by source and participant.

In the prospective study, participants were about 18 to 95 years old, resided in about two dozen geographic areas of the United States, and were enrolled through a virtual design. Cohort assignment in the prospective study relied on participant-reported clinical history from a screening survey and a study questionnaire. Exposed participants had been in contact, within 2 weeks of entering the study, with a person who had a PCR-confirmed or clinician-diagnosed case of COVID-19. Mobile phlebotomists in the prospective study collected whole blood, serum and a nasopharyngeal or oropharyngeal swab from every participant. Over a roughly two-month period, participants in the prospective study had the option of providing additional blood draws and questionnaires. Before DNA extraction, blood samples from the prospective study were shipped at room temperature or frozen. The immunoSEQ Assay, a bias-controlled multiplex PCR, was used to amplify TCRbeta CDR3 regions from genomic DNA. Under the source paper's analysis protocol: Nucleated cell counts per sample were estimated from amplification of reference gene primers within the assay. Sequence reads were collapsed and filtered to measure the absolute abundance of every unique TCRbeta CDR3 rearrangement. For each sample, productive Simpson clonality was calculated as the square root of Simpson's diversity index across productive rearrangements. Sourced from immuneACCESS, this table was stored by TCRdb with only in-frame sequences that have V and J called. A share of the clones is absent; for the studies checked, an unresolved V gene accounts for under half, and the remainder has no known explanation. The DNA gave D and trimming, while V, J and clone size come from that table. The sample yields under 300,000 clones; around 83% were counted once. 6.6% of the sample is in the top ten clones.

Per the germline V gene (reference sequence), SEHNR is the CDR1 and FQNEAQ is the CDR2. The CDR3 sequence holds 14 residues, the cysteine and phenylalanine included. The kept DNA is CDR3 alone, 42 bases in frame from the first base. V sheds 5 bases and J sheds 7 bases, leaving 12 bases between their ends. The chain is encoded by TRBV7-9 joined to TRBJ1-6, with no confidently assigned D gene. The TCR was taken from a woman aged 45-60 years who had been exposed to COVID-19. The sequencing sample was made of PBMCs or T cells enriched from blood (not recorded which). The DNA reads TGTGCCAGCAGCCCACACAAGGAGAATTCACCCCTCCACTTT. Protein translation: CASSPHKENSPLHF.